These 18 T cell receptor beta chains originate from one sample sequenced in a study of vaccination effects on CD4 cells after COVID-19. Their antigen targets remain unknown. Within the ViraFEST assay, antigen-specific CD4+ T cells underwent expansion with viral peptide pools prior to sequencing. Cultured cells yielded isolated CD4+ T cells after 10 days. PCR showed that the person got SARS-CoV-2 infection at some point between March and December 2020. All study participants received two doses of BNT162b2 or mRNA-1273 vaccine. Sequenced by immunoSEQ multiplex PCR; TCRdb stores in-frame clones only, minus some. This table has 14,000 or so clones, over 70% appearing once. Source: CD4+ T cells from PBMCs cultured with SARS-CoV-2 spike peptides, taken after COVID-19 vaccination. All receptors derive from a human donor who had a prior SARS-CoV-2 infection.

The gene calls are TRBV12-3 or TRBV12-4 and TRBJ1-6; D perhaps matches TRBD1 (6 bases). The CDR3 loop spans 13 amino acids. V was trimmed by 8 bases and J by 7 bases, leaving 12 bases between them. CDR3 bases: TGTGCCAGCTGGAAGGGGGTCAATTCACCCCTCCACTTT. Its translation is CASWKGVNSPLHF.

V is TRBV11-3 and J is TRBJ2-3, with a possible D match to TRBD2 (5 bases). V was shortened by 2 bases and J by 3 bases, with 9 bases between the two germline ends. This CDR3 region has 14 residues. CDR1 is SGHNT and CDR2 is YENEEA in the germline V gene. In nucleotides, the CDR3 is TGTGCCAGCAGCTTATCCCGCGGGACAGATACGCAGTATTTT. Translating it yields CASSLSRGTDTQYF.

This chain joins TRBV2 and TRBJ1-5; no clear D. The germline CDR1 and CDR2 sequences are SNHLY and FYNNEI. CDR3 length: 12 residues. The germline V and J ends were trimmed by 4 bases and 9 bases, with 10 bases remaining between them. Here the CDR3 reads CASSVPPWPQHF. The CDR3 DNA is TGTGCCAGCAGTGTCCCCCCTTGGCCCCAGCATTTT.

Written as DNA, the CDR3 is TGTGCCAGCAGGAGCCACGGGGCGGGGAACACTGAAGCTTTCTTT. It yields the protein CASRSHGAGNTEAFF. The J gene is TRBJ1-1, the V gene TRBV28; a weak D match, TRBD1 (5 bases). Germline CDR1 and CDR2: MDHEN and SYDVKM. The CDR3 is made up of 15 amino acids. V lost 6 bases and J 1 base, leaving 15 bases between the germline ends. The variable domain in full, with the rest retrieved from reference TRBV28 and TRBJ1-1, is DVKVTQSSRYLVKRTGEKVFLECVQDMDHENMFWYRQDPGLGLRLIYFSYDVKMKEKGDIPEGYSVSREKKERFSLILESASTNQTSMYLCASRSHGAGNTEAFFGQGTRLTVV.

This clone was detected a few times. The chain combines TRBV11-2 with TRBJ1-1; the D gene is possibly TRBD1 (5 bases). Trimming cost V 0 bases and J 7 bases, with 9 bases left between them. The germline gives CDR1 SGHAT, CDR2 FQNNGV. The CDR3 is 13 amino acids. The CDR3, as DNA: TGTGCCAGCAGCTTAGACAGGGAAGATGAAGCTTTCTTT. Its protein is CASSLDREDEAFF.

Comment on this clone: Sequence at one end of the junction differs from germline and may be a read error. The chain joins TRBV7-7 to TRBJ2-2; D gene ambiguous. Per the germline V gene, CDR1 is SSHAT and CDR2 is FNYEAQ (reference sequence). There are 14 residues in the CDR3. The CDR3 sequence: CASSPAWNTGELFF. DNA for the CDR3: TGTGCTAGCAGCCCGGCTTGGAACACCGGGGAGCTGTTTTTT. The full variable domain, completed using reference TRBV7-7 and TRBJ2-2, is GAGVSQSPRYKVTKRGQDVTLRCDPISSHATLYWYQQALGQGPEFLTYFNYEAQPDKSGLPSDRFSAERPEGSISTLTIQRTEQRDSAMYRCASSPAWNTGELFFGEGSRLTVL.

The gene calls are TRBV7-2 and TRBJ1-1, with D possibly TRBD1 on 5 matching bases. Germline V gene lookup returns CDR1 SGHTA and CDR2 FQGNSA. The germline V and J ends were trimmed by 5 bases and 0 bases, with 16 bases remaining between them. The length of the CDR3 is 16 residues. The CDR3 nucleotides are TGTGCCAGCAGCGTCTCCGGGGGGGGTATGAACACTGAAGCTTTCTTT. Translated, it gives CASSVSGGGMNTEAFF.

The J gene is TRBJ2-4, the V gene TRBV12-3 or TRBV12-4; D remains unclear. The CDR3 runs 12 residues. The chain's CDR3 is CVGRLAKNIQYF. Here the CDR3 DNA reads TGTGTAGGACGCCTAGCCAAAAACATTCAGTACTTC.

CDR3 residues: CSARDLEAFF. The CDR3 DNA reads TGCAGTGCTAGAGACCTTGAAGCTTTCTTT. The chain carries TRBV20-1 and TRBJ1-1; D is undetermined. V was clipped by 0 bases and J by 7 bases, with 3 bases between them. CDR1 DFQATT and CDR2 SNEGSKA come from the germline V gene (reference sequence). The CDR3 is made up of 10 amino acids.

This chain links TRBV21-1 with TRBJ1-5. TRBV21-1 is a documented pseudogene. CDR3 length: 16 amino acids. The CDR3, as DNA: TGTGCCAGCAGCAAAGTTAAAAGGGACTTTAATCAGCCCCAGCATTTT. It codes for CASSKVKRDFNQPQHF.

The genes are TRBV30 and TRBJ1-5; TRBD1 might be the D (5 bases). The CDR3 is 14 residues long. Germline lookup yields CDR1 GTSNPN and CDR2 SVGIG (reference sequence). V lost 3 bases to trimming and J lost 4 bases, with 13 bases between them. CDR3 sequence (DNA): TGTGCCTGGAGCCCGGGACCGACGAATCAGCCCCAGCATTTT. Protein: CAWSPGPTNQPQHF.

The chain combines TRBV14 with TRBJ2-7, with 12 positions matching TRBD2. The CDR3 spans 20 residues. J lost 4 bases, V lost 1 base, and 17 bases had no gene match. Germline loops: CDR1 SGHDN, CDR2 FVKESK. CDR3 nucleotides: TGTGCCAGCAGCCAAGGCGTACTAGCGGGAGGCCCCTATCCGCCATACGAGCAGTACTTC. Amino acids: CASSQGVLAGGPYPPYEQYF.

Only a few counts were recorded for this clone. The rearrangement uses TRBV6-5 and TRBJ2-2; 9 bases match TRBD2. There are 16 residues in the CDR3. The V and J ends lost 0 bases and 1 base, in that order; junction bases with no gene match: 0. Germline CDR1 reads MNHEY; CDR2 reads SVGAGI. CDR3 in amino acids: CASSYSTSGNTGELFF. The CDR3 nucleotides are TGTGCCAGCAGTTACTCGACTAGCGGGAACACCGGGGAGCTGTTTTTT.

The chain is built from TRBV15 and TRBJ2-5, with 7 bases that match TRBD1. Germline V gene sequence: CDR1 LNHNV, CDR2 YYDKDF (reference sequence). With 0 bases clipped from V and 4 bases from J, the junction kept 8 bases outside the gene matches. The CDR3 has 16 amino acids. CDR3: CATSRDATGSVETQYF. The CDR3 region has the DNA TGTGCCACCAGCAGAGATGCGACAGGGTCCGTAGAGACCCAGTACTTC.

This chain links TRBV11-2 with TRBJ2-3; tentatively, D is TRBD1 (6 bases). The CDR3 is 16 residues long. The germline V gene has CDR1 SGHAT and CDR2 FQNNGV. The germline V and J ends were trimmed by 2 bases and 0 bases, with 12 bases remaining between them. As DNA, the CDR3 is TGTGCCAGCAGCTTATTGAGGGGGTCTAGCACAGATACGCAGTATTTT. Translating it yields CASSLLRGSSTDTQYF.

This sequence joins TRBV7-9 and TRBJ1-3; D is unclear. Germline CDR1 and CDR2: SEHNR and FQNEAQ (reference sequence). CDR3 length equals 15 residues. V lost 7 bases and J lost 0, with 13 bases in between. The CDR3 loop reads CASTIGRNSGNTIYF. CDR3 nucleotides: TGTGCCAGCACCATAGGGAGGAACTCTGGAAACACCATATATTTT.

The V and J genes are TRBV24-1 and TRBJ2-1, with 8 bases fitting TRBD2. This CDR3 is built from 17 residues. V trimming: 3 bases; J trimming: 6 bases; junction bases outside the gene matches: 12. The germline V gene has CDR1 KGHDR and CDR2 SFDVKD. This CDR3 is CATSDARVASGLNEQFF. Written as DNA, the CDR3 is TGTGCCACCAGTGATGCTCGAGTTGCTAGCGGGCTCAATGAGCAGTTCTTC.

The J gene is TRBJ1-3, the V gene TRBV7-2, with D perhaps TRBD1 (6 bases). Germline V lookup: CDR1 SGHTA, CDR2 FQGNSA. The CDR3 sequence is 14 residues long. V lost 2 bases to trimming and J lost 2 bases, with 7 bases between them. The CDR3 DNA reads as TGTGCCAGCAGCTTATACAGGGCTGGAAACACCATATATTTT. Translation: CASSLYRAGNTIYF. Filled out from reference TRBV7-2 and TRBJ1-3, the complete variable domain reads GAGVSQSPSNKVTEKGKDVELRCDPISGHTALYWYRQSLGQGLEFLIYFQGNSAPDKSGLPSDRFSAERTGGSVSTLTIQRTQQEDSAVYLCASSLYRAGNTIYFGEGSWLTVV.